Reported below is one TCR beta chain. Its cognate antigen is unknown. Per the study methods: Because ImmunoSEQ provided only junction sequences with no quality scores, the filtering differed. Repertoires were generated with immunoSEQ multiplex PCR, while TCRdb's copy carries only in-frame clones and drops some. V and J calls and clone size are as listed in that table; D and trimming were resolved from the DNA. Among a few million clones listed, approximately 93% were seen once. The record originates from a study of shared clonotypes between healthy human individuals. Germline values: CDR1 MGHRA, CDR2 YSYEKL. This CDR3 is built from 17 residues. The J segment lost 0 bases and the V segment lost 4 bases, leaving 9 bases of the junction unmatched. Adults of Caucasian background living in Nashville, Tennessee made up all donors. Both subsets, CD45RA+ naive and CD45RA-negative memory, were split from the CD4+ cells.

Study results and limitations: Rarefaction analysis demonstrated incomplete sorted-subset sequencing notwithstanding large depth.

Input material: naive CD4+ T cells from PBMCs. Subset given: CD45RA+ positively selected. The clonotype comes from a man between 18 and 29 years old in good health. Some clones in this sample may be carry-over from other donors' samples. The V call is TRBV4-1, the J call TRBJ2-1; 7 positions match TRBD1. Here the CDR3 DNA reads TGCGCCAGCAGCCCCGACAGGGAACCTCGCTCCTACAATGAGCAGTTCTTC. Protein product: CASSPDREPRSYNEQFF.